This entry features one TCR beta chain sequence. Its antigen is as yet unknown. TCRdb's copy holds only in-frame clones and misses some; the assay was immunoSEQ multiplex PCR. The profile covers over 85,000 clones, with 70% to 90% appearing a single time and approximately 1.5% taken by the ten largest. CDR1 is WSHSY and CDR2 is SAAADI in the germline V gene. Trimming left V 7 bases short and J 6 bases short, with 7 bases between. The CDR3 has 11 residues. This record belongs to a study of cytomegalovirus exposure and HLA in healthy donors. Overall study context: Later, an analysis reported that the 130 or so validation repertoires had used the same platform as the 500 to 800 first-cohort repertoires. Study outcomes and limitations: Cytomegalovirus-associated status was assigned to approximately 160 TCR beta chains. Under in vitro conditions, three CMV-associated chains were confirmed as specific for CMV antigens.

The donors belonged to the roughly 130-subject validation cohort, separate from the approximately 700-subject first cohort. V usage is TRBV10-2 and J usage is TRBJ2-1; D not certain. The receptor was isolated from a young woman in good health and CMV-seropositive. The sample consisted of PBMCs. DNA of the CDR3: TGCGCCAGCACTCCGGGCAATGAGCAGTTCTTC. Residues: CASTPGNEQFF.